The 14 T cell receptor beta chains reported below all come from one sample, sequenced in a study of shared clonotypes between healthy human individuals. The method was immunoSEQ multiplex PCR; TCRdb's version includes in-frame clones alone and lacks a portion of them. The sample shows 2 million to 2.5 million clones, around 95% of them seen only once. The sequenced sample consisted of naive CD4+ T cells sorted from blood. Subset: CD45RA+ positively selected. The receptors here all came from a man younger than 30 in good health.

J is TRBJ2-3 and V is TRBV10-3; no clear D gene. The V and J ends lost 6 bases and 0 bases respectively, with 13 bases between them. This CDR3 has 15 amino acids. Germline assignment: CDR1 ENHRY and CDR2 SYGVKD. The CDR3 loop is CAISGLTGSTDTQYF. The CDR3 DNA is TGTGCCATCAGCGGTCTTACCGGCAGCACAGATACGCAGTATTTT.

The gene calls are TRBV6-1 and TRBJ1-3; no definite D call. The CDR3 covers 14 residues. V shed 7 bases and J shed 2 bases, with 12 bases lying between them. CDR1 MNHNS and CDR2 SASEGT come from the germline V gene. As DNA, the CDR3 is TGTGCCAGCATCCTGGACTTGACTGGAAACACCATATATTTT. Translation gives CASILDLTGNTIYF.

This chain links TRBV5-4 with TRBJ1-5; 7 nucleotides align to TRBD1. Germline V gene lookup returns CDR1 SGHNT and CDR2 YYREEE (reference sequence). This CDR3 has 17 residues. Trimming removed 4 bases from V and 2 bases from J; junction bases left unmatched: 12. In DNA form, the CDR3 reads TGTGCCAGCAGCCGAACCTCCGGGACAGAGGGCAATCAGCCCCAGCATTTT. Its protein product is CASSRTSGTEGNQPQHF.

CDR3 sequence reads: CASTDLTGRYEQYF. The CDR3 DNA is TGTGCCAGCACAGATTTGACAGGTCGCTACGAGCAGTACTTC. The rearrangement uses TRBV2 and TRBJ2-7, with TRBD1 as a possible D gene (6 bases). The CDR3 has 14 residues. Germline V CDR1 and CDR2: SNHLY, FYNNEI. Trimming cost V 7 bases and J 3 bases, with 16 bases left between them.

This rearrangement joins TRBV10-1 to TRBJ2-7, with 10 bases aligning to TRBD1. This CDR3 has 20 residues. V shed 8 bases, J shed 4 bases, and the junction held 26 bases outside the gene matches. Looked up from germline, CDR1 is WNHNN and CDR2 is SYGVQD (reference sequence). CDR3 in amino acids: CASPSHRQGAGAIGGYEQYF. The CDR3 bases are TGCGCCAGCCCCAGCCACCGACAGGGGGCAGGAGCAATTGGGGGATACGAGCAGTACTTC.

V gene TRBV7-9 combines with J gene TRBJ2-5; 8 nucleotides align to TRBD2. Germline lookup yields CDR1 SEHNR and CDR2 FQNEAQ (reference sequence). The J segment lost 4 bases and the V segment lost 5 bases, leaving 9 bases of the junction unmatched. The CDR3 runs 15 residues. The CDR3 loop reads CASSDPREGRETQYF. Written as DNA, the CDR3 is TGTGCCAGCAGCGACCCCCGGGAGGGACGAGAGACCCAGTACTTC.

The V and J genes are TRBV23-1 and TRBJ1-2, with TRBD1 as a possible D gene (5 bases). TRBV23-1 is an ORF, and what it does is uncertain. The CDR3 length is 13 residues. V was cut by 7 bases and J by 5 bases, with 14 bases left in between. The CDR3: CASTPGRVYGYTF. CDR3 in DNA: TGCGCCAGCACCCCCGGCAGGGTATATGGCTACACCTTC.

This sequence joins TRBV2 and TRBJ1-5; TRBD1 might be the D (5 bases). CDR1 and CDR2 (germline): SNHLY, FYNNEI. The V end lost 4 bases, the J end lost 3 bases, and 13 bases lay between the germline ends. The CDR3 is 15 amino acids. CDR3 amino acids: CASSGDSIPNQPQHF. CDR3 nucleotides: TGTGCCAGCAGTGGGGACTCAATTCCCAATCAGCCCCAGCATTTT.

The chain uses TRBV28 and TRBJ1-2; TRBD1 might be the D (5 bases). V was clipped by 5 bases and J by 4 bases, with 17 bases between them. The germline V gene has CDR1 MDHEN and CDR2 SYDVKM. The CDR3 spans 15 residues. The CDR3 region has the DNA TGTGCCAGCAGTGGTACGGACAAGCTGTTCTATGGCTACACCTTC. Translating it yields CASSGTDKLFYGYTF.

Turning to this clone: Within the sample, other DNA sequences also encode this same CDR3. J is TRBJ2-5 and V is TRBV19, with D uncertain. V dropped 4 bases and J dropped 5 bases, with 8 bases sitting between them. Germline CDR1 reads LNHDA; CDR2 reads SQIVND (reference sequence). The CDR3 totals 12 residues. CDR3: CASSSRAETQYF. Written as DNA, the CDR3 is TGTGCCAGTAGTAGTCGGGCGGAGACCCAGTACTTC. Full variable domain (rest looked up from reference TRBV19 and TRBJ2-5): DGGITQSPKYLFRKEGQNVTLSCEQNLNHDAMYWYRQDPGQGLRLIYYSQIVNDFQKGDIAEGYSVSREKKESFPLTVTSAQKNPTAFYLCASSSRAETQYFGPGTRLLVL.

Here the CDR3 reads CASSPTTENTIYF. CDR3 DNA sequence: TGTGCCAGCAGCCCAACTACAGAGAACACCATATATTTT. The rearrangement uses TRBV7-2 and TRBJ1-3; D is undetermined. The germline CDR1 and CDR2 sequences are SGHTA and FQGNSA. The V end lost 5 bases, the J end lost 7 bases, and 12 bases lay between the germline ends. CDR3 size: 13 residues.

This clone showed up just once. V usage is TRBV4-1 and J usage is TRBJ1-2, with D possibly being TRBD1 (6 bases). V was trimmed by 3 bases and J by 4 bases, leaving 15 bases between them. Germline CDR1 and CDR2: MGHRA and YSYEKL. This CDR3 comprises 15 residues. This CDR3 reads CASSQPDSRPYGYTF. In DNA, the CDR3 is TGCGCCAGCAGCCAGCCGGACAGTCGCCCCTATGGCTACACCTTC.

This clone turned up a few times. V and J are TRBV5-1 and TRBJ2-7; D uncertain. With 4 bases removed from V and 0 bases from J, the gap between germline ends came to 8 bases. Germline loops: CDR1 SGHRS, CDR2 YFSETQ. The length of the CDR3 is 13 residues. The CDR3 is CASSIESSYEQYF. The CDR3 nucleotides read TGCGCCAGCAGCATCGAAAGCTCCTACGAGCAGTACTTC. Combining the CDR3 with reference TRBV5-1 and TRBJ2-7 gives the whole variable domain KAGVTQTPRYLIKTRGQQVTLSCSPISGHRSVSWYQQTPGQGLQFLFEYFSETQRNKGNFPGRFSGRQFSNSRSEMNVSTLELGDSALYLCASSIESSYEQYFGPGTRLTVT.

On this clone: This CDR3 is also generated by other DNA sequences in the sample. The chain couples TRBV5-1 to TRBJ1-1; D is unresolved. CDR1 is SGHRS, CDR2 YFSETQ, per germline. V lost 4 bases, J lost 1 base, and 8 bases lay in between. This CDR3 is built from 13 residues. The CDR3 DNA reads TGCGCCAGCAGCCTCGGATCGAACACTGAAGCTTTCTTT. Amino acid sequence: CASSLGSNTEAFF.